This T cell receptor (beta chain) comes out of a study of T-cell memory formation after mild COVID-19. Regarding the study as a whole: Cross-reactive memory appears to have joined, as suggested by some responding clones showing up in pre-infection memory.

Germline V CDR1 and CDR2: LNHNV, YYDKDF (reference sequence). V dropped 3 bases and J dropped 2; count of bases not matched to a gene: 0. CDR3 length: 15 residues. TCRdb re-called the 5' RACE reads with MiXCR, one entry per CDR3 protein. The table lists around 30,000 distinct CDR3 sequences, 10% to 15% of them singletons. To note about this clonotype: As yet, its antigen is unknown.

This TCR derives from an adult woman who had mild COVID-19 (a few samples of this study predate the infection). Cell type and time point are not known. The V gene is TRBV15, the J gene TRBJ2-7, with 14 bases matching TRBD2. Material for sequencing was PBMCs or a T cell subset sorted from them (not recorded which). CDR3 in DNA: TGTGCCACCAGCAGGGGACTAGCGGGGGCCTACGAGCAGTACGTC. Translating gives CATSRGLAGAYEQYV.